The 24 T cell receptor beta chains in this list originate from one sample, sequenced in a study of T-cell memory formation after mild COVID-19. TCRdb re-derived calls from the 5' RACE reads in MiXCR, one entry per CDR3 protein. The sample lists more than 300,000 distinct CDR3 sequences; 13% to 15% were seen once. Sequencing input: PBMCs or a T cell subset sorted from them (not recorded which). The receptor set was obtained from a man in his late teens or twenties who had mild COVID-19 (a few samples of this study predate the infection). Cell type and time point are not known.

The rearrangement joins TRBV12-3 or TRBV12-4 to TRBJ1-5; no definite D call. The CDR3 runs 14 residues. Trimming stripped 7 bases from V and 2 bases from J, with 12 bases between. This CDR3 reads CASTLDAGNQPQHF. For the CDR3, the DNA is TGTGCCAGCACATTGGACGCCGGCAATCAGCCCCAGCATTTT.

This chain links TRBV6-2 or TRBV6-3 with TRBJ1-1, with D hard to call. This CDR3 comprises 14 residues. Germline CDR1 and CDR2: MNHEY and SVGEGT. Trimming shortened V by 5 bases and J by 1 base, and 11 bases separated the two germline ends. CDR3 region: CASSDPPGNTEAFF. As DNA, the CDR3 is TGTGCCAGCAGTGACCCCCCAGGGAACACTGAAGCTTTCTTT.

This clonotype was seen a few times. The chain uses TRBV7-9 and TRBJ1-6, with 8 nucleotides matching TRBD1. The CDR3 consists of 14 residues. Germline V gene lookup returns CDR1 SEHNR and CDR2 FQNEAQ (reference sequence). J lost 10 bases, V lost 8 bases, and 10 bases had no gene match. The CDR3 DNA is TGTGCCAGCGCCAAAATGACAGGGGAATCACCCCTCCACTTT. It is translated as CASAKMTGESPLHF.

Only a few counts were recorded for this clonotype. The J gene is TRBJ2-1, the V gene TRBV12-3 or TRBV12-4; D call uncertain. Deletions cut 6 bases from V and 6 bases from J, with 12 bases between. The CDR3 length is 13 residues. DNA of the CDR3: TGTGCCAGCAGCTTAAGCCTTGGCAATGAGCAGTTCTTC. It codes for CASSLSLGNEQFF.

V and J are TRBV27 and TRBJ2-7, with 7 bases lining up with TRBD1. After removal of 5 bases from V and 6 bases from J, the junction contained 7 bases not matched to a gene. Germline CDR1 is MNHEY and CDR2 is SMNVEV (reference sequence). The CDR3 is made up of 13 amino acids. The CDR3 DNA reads TGTGCCAGCAGTCTGTGGGACAGCGGCGAGCAGTACTTC. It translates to CASSLWDSGEQYF.

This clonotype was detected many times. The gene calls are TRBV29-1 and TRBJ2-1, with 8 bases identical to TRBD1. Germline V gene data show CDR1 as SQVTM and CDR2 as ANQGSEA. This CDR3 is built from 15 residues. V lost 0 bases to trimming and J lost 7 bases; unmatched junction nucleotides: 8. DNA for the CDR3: TGCAGCGTTGAAGATCAAGGCAGGGGGCTTAATGAGCAGTTCTTC. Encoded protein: CSVEDQGRGLNEQFF.

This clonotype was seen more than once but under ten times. CDR3 sequence reads: CASSLPHRGHTQYF. The CDR3, as DNA: TGTGCCAGCAGTTTACCCCACAGGGGTCATACGCAGTATTTT. The rearrangement links TRBV28 to TRBJ2-3; 7 bases match TRBD1. The CDR3 spans 14 residues. Germline CDR1 is MDHEN and CDR2 is SYDVKM. The V and J ends lost 2 bases and 7 bases, in that order; junction bases with no gene match: 6.

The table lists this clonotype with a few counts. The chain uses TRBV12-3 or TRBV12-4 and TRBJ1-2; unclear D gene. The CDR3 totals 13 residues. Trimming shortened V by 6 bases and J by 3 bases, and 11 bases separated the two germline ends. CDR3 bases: TGTGCCAGCAGCCTGATGGAATACTATGGCTACACCTTC. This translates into CASSLMEYYGYTF.

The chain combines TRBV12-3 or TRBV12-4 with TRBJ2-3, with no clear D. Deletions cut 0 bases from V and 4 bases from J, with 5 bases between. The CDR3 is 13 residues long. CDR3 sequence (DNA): TGTGCCAGCAGTTTAGCCCCTCCAGATACGCAGTATTTT. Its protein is CASSLAPPDTQYF.

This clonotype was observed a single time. CDR3 DNA: TGCGCCAGCAGCCAAGGGAGGGGACTAGCGGGGGGTGATACGCAGTATTTT. It specifies CASSQGRGLAGGDTQYF. This chain links TRBV4-3 with TRBJ2-3; 15 nucleotides line up with TRBD2. The CDR3 is made up of 17 amino acids. J gave up 6 bases and V 1 base, and 5 bases lay outside the gene matches. CDR1 LGHNA and CDR2 YSLEER come from the germline V gene.

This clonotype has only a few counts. Here the CDR3 DNA reads TGTGCCAGCAGCTTAGCGGTCCCGGGACTATACAATGAGCAGTTCTTC. This codes for CASSLAVPGLYNEQFF. This chain joins TRBV7-2 and TRBJ2-1, with 7 bases that match TRBD2. V was pared by 0 bases and J by 4 bases, with 6 bases of the junction left unmatched. CDR3 length equals 16 residues. Germline CDR1 is SGHTA and CDR2 is FQGNSA.

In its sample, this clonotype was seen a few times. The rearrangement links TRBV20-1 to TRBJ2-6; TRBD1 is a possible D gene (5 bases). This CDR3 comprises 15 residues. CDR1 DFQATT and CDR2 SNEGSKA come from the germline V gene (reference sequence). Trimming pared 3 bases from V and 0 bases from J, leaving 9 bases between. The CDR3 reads CSARGLSSGANVLTF. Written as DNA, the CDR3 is TGCAGTGCTAGGGGGCTGAGCTCTGGGGCCAACGTCCTGACTTTC.

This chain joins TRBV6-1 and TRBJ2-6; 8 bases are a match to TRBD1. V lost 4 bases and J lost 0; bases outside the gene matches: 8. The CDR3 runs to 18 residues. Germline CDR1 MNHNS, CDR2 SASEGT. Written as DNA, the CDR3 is TGTGCCAGCAGTGCACGGACAGGGATGGGCTCTGGGGCCAACGTCCTGACTTTC. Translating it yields CASSARTGMGSGANVLTF.

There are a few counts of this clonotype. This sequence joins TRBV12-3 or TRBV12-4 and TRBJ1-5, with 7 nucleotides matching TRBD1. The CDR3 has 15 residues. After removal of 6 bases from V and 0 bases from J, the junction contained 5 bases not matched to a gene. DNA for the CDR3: TGTGCCAGCAGGGTCGGGACAGCTAGCAATCAGCCCCAGCATTTT. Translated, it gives CASRVGTASNQPQHF.

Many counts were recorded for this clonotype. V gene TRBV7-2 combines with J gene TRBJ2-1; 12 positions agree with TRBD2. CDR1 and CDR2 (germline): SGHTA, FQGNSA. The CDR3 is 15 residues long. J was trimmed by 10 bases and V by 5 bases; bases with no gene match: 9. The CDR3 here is CASSQTSGGSREQFF. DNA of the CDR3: TGTGCCAGCAGCCAAACTAGCGGGGGGAGTAGGGAGCAGTTCTTC.

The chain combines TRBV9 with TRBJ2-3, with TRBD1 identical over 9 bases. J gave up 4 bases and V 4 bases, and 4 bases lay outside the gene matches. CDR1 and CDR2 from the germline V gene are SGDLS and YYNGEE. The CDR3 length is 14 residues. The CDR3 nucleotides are TGTGCCAGCAGCTTTACAGGGGGCGCAGATACGCAGTATTTT. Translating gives CASSFTGGADTQYF.

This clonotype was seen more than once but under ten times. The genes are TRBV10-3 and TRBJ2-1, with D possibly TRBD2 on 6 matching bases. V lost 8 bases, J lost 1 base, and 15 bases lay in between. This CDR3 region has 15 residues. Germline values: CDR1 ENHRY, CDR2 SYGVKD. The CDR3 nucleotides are TGTGCCATCTCTAGACAGAGCGGGTCCTACAATGAGCAGTTCTTC. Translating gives CAISRQSGSYNEQFF.

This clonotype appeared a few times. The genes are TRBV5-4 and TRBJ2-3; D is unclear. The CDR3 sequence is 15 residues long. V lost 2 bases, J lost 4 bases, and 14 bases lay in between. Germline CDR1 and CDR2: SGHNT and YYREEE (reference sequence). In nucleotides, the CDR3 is TGTGCCAGCAGCTTTAAGGGTGGCCCTCCAGATACGCAGTATTTT. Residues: CASSFKGGPPDTQYF.

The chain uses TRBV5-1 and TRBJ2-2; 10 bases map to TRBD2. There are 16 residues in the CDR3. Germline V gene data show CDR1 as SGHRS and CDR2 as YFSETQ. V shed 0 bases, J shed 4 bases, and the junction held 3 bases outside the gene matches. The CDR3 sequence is CASSLAPSGGTGELFF. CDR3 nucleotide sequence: TGCGCCAGCAGCTTGGCCCCTAGCGGGGGCACCGGGGAGCTGTTTTTT.

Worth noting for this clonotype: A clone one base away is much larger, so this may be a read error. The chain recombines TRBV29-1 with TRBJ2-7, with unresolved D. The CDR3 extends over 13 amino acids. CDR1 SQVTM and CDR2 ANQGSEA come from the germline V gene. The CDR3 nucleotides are TGCACCGTCACTAACACGGCCTCCTACGAGCAGTACTTC. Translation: CTVTNTASYEQYF.

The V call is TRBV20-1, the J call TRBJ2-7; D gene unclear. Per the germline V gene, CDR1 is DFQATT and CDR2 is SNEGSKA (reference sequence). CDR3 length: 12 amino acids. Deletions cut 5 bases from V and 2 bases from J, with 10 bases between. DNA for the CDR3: TGCAGTGCTCCGACGGATGCCTACGAGCAGTACTTC. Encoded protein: CSAPTDAYEQYF.

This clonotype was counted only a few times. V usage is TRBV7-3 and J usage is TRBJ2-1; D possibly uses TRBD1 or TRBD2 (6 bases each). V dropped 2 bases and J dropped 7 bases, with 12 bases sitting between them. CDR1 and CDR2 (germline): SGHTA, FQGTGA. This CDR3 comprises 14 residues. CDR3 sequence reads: CASSLPGAINEQFF. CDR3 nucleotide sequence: TGTGCCAGCAGCTTACCGGGGGCCATAAATGAGCAGTTCTTC.

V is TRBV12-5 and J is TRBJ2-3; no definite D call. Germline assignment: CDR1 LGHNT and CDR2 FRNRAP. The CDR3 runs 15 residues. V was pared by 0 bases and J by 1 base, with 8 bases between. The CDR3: CASGLVVFGTDTQYF. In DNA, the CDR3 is TGTGCTAGTGGTTTGGTCGTTTTCGGCACAGATACGCAGTATTTT.

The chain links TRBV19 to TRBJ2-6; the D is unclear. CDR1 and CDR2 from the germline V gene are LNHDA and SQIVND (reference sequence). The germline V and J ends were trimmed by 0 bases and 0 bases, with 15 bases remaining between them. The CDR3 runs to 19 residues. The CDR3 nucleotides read TGTGCCAGTAGTATAGAGGCACTTGTGATCCGCTCTGGGGCCAACGTCCTGACTTTC. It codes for CASSIEALVIRSGANVLTF.